The entry below describes one T cell receptor beta chain. This sample also contains other DNA sequences that code for the same CDR3. The PCR had 60 Vbeta and 13 Jbeta primers. Measured with immunoSEQ multiplex PCR; TCRdb has only the in-frame clones, and not every one. The sample includes 200,000 to 250,000 clones, just over 75% of them seen just once. The CDR3 is 14 residues long. CDR1 and CDR2 (germline): SGDLS, YYNGEE. Trimming removed 0 bases at V and 2 bases at J, with 8 bases between. These data are taken from a study of cytomegalovirus exposure and HLA in healthy donors. Sequenced: PBMCs. This sequence originates from a woman aged 55 to 70 in good health and CMV-seropositive. This chain links TRBV9 with TRBJ1-2; D is perhaps TRBD1 (6 bases). CDR3 region: CASSVDQGNYGYTF. The CDR3 DNA follows: TGTGCCAGCAGCGTAGATCAGGGGAACTATGGCTACACCTTC.